The clone carrying this T cell receptor beta chain has a single count. The antigen is not known. The PCR ran on 60 Vbeta and 13 Jbeta primers. Here immunoSEQ multiplex PCR was the method, and the copy in TCRdb shows in-frame clones only, minus some. The sample lists roughly 150,000 clones; approximately 70% were seen once. These data belong to a study of cytomegalovirus exposure and HLA in healthy donors. Study details: Most genotyped donors, roughly 83% of about 360, had Caucasian-associated genetic ancestry. Study-level results: Analyses of presence/absence relied on an assumption of roughly uniform sequencing depth across donors. Fewer N-insertions (relative to the roughly 660-donor mean) were reportedly seen in an Asian-associated ancestry cluster in a later analysis.

The TCR originated in a woman under 30 in good health and CMV-seropositive. Sample: PBMCs.

DNA for the CDR3: TGTGCCAGCAGCTTGGCGGGATATGGGGACAGGGGAGAGTACTTC. Protein: CASSLAGYGDRGEYF. The J gene is TRBJ2-7, the V gene TRBV5-4; 10 bases line up with TRBD1. Germline CDR1 and CDR2: SGHNT and YYREEE (reference sequence). The CDR3 is 15 amino acids. After removal of 0 bases from V and 11 bases from J, the junction contained 11 bases not matched to a gene.